Only one count was recorded for the clone carrying this TCR beta chain. A far larger clone is only one base removed, so a read error is likely. Sequencing was performed with immunoSEQ multiplex PCR; in TCRdb, only in-frame clones are kept and a portion is missing. Of some 530,000 clones detected, 81% appear once; the ten largest clones hold about 13%. The CDR3 has 14 amino acids. Germline V CDR1 and CDR2: GTSNPN, SVGIG (reference sequence). The germline V and J ends were trimmed by 3 bases and 2 bases, with 13 bases remaining between them. Free of recent acute infections or vaccinations, the donors were healthy HIV-negative adults. This specimen comes from a study of shared clonotypes between healthy human individuals.

The sequence came from a woman between 40 and 50 years old in good health. Some clones in this sample may be carry-over from other donors' samples. This chain links TRBV30 with TRBJ2-5; no clear D gene. Sample: PBMCs. The DNA for the CDR3 is TGTGCCTGGAGCCGAAAGGTTCGACAAGAGACCCAGTACTTC. Protein product: CAWSRKVRQETQYF. The whole variable domain, filled in from reference TRBV30 and TRBJ2-5, reads SQTIHQWPATLVQPVGSPLSLECTVEGTSNPNLYWYRQAAGRGLQLLFYSVGIGQISSEVPQNLSASRPQDRQFILSSKKLLLSDSGFYLCAWSRKVRQETQYFGPGTRLLVL.